Sequencing of this T cell receptor (beta chain) was carried out in a study of neoadjuvant nivolumab and ipilimumab in lung cancer. TCRdb's table, derived via immunoSEQ multiplex PCR, lists solely in-frame clones and lacks some. This sample has about 26,000 clones; about 81% occur once, and the top ten carry approximately 8.6%. The CDR3 has 15 amino acids. Germline CDR1 is SGHTA and CDR2 is FQGNSA. V was trimmed by 5 bases and J by 7 bases, leaving 18 bases between them. This clonotype was sampled from an adult with non-small cell lung cancer. Here the sequenced sample was tumor tissue, taken after neoadjuvant nivolumab, alone or with ipilimumab, at or shortly before surgery. This chain joins TRBV7-2 and TRBJ2-1; a possible D gene is TRBD1 (5 bases). CDR3 in amino acids: CASSLQVTVRNEQFF. The CDR3 DNA reads TGTGCCAGCAGCCTACAGGTCACCGTTAGGAATGAGCAGTTCTTC.